This TCR beta chain appears in the sequencing data of a study of T cell changes during pregnancy in multiple sclerosis. Repertoires were generated with immunoSEQ multiplex PCR, while TCRdb's copy carries only in-frame clones and drops some. The table records about 46,000 clones, around 92% of them present only once. The receptor comes from a female donor with multiple sclerosis, enrolled in a pregnancy study. Source: CD8+ T cells from peripheral blood mononuclear cells, taken after pregnancy.

The CDR3 loop is CASSQRGPSYNEQFF. CDR3 bases: TGCGCCAGCAGCCAAAGAGGGCCCTCTTACAATGAGCAGTTCTTC. The chain carries TRBV4-1 and TRBJ2-1; weak D call: TRBD2 (5 bases). The CDR3 has 15 amino acids. Germline V gives CDR1 MGHRA, CDR2 YSYEKL. V lost 2 bases, J lost 4 bases, and 12 bases lay in between.